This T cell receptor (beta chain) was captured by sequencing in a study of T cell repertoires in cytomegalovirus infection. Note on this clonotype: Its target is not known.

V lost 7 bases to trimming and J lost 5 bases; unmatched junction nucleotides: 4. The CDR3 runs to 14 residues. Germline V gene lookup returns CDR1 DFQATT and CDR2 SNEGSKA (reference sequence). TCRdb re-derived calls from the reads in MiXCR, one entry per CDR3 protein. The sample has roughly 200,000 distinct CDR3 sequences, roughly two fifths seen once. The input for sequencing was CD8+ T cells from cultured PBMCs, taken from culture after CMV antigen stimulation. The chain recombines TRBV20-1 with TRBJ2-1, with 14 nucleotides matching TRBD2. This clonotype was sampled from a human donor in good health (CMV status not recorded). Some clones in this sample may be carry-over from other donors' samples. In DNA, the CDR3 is TGCAGTGGGACGGGACTAGCGGGAGACAATGAGCAGTTCTTC. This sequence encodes CSGTGLAGDNEQFF.